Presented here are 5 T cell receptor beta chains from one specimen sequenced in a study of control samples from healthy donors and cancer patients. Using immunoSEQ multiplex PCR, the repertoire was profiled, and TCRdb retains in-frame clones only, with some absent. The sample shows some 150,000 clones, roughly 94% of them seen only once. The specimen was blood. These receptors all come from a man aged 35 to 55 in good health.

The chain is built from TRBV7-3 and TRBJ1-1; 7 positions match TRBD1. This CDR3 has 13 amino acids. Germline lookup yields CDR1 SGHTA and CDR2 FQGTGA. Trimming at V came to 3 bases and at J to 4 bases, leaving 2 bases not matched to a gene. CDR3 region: CASSFDRATEAFF. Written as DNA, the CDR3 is TGTGCCAGCAGCTTCGACAGGGCCACTGAAGCTTTCTTT.

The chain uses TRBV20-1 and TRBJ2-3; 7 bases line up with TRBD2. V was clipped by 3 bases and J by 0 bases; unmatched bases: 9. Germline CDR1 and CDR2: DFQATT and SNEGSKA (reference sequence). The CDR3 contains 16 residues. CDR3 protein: CSASYTGAGSTDTQYF. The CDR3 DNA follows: TGCAGTGCTAGTTATACGGGAGCGGGGAGCACAGATACGCAGTATTTT.

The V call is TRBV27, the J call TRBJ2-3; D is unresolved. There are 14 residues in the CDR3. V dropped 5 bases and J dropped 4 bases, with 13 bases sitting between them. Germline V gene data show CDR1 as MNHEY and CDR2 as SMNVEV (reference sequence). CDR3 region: CASSRSYWADTQYF. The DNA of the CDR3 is TGTGCCAGCAGTAGGAGCTACTGGGCAGATACGCAGTATTTT.

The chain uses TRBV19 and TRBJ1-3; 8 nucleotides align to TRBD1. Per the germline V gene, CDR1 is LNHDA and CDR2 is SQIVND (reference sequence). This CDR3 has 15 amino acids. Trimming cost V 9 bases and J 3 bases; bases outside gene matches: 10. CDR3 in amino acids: CASSFDRGGGNTIYF. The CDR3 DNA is TGTGCCAGCAGCTTCGACAGGGGTGGTGGAAACACCATATATTTT.

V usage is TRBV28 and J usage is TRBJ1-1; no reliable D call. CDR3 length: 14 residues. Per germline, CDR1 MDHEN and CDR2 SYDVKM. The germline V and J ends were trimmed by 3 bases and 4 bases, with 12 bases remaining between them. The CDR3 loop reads CASSLPLRSTEAFF. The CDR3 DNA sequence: TGTGCCAGCAGTTTGCCCCTCAGGTCCACTGAAGCTTTCTTT.